This TCR beta chain was captured in a study of identical twins. Points from the study as a whole: Insertion counts were lower in abundant cord blood beta clonotypes, a trend that memory repertoires did not show. Rather than following the same donors, the conclusions depended on cross-sectional statistical analysis.

The CDR3 is made up of 14 amino acids. Germline V CDR1 and CDR2: SGHTA, FQGNSA. V lost 2 bases to trimming and J lost 3 bases, with 8 bases between them. Unique molecular identifiers were in the cDNA, with template-switch universal primer binding. Via MiXCR, TCRdb re-called the 5' RACE reads, giving one row per CDR3 protein. The table shows a few hundred thousand distinct CDR3 sequences, with 9% to 10% occurring only once. This clonotype was observed many times. Its antigen remains unidentified. These data were also filed under a second study, of yellow fever vaccine responses in identical twins.

The sequencing input was PBMCs. V and J are TRBV7-2 and TRBJ1-5, with D uncertain. The receptor was isolated from a woman aged 18-29 years in good health. The CDR3 region has the DNA TGTGCCAGCAGCTTATATCCTGTCAATCAGCCCCAGCATTTT. This codes for CASSLYPVNQPQHF.